One sample yielded the 18 T cell receptor beta chains listed below, sequenced in a study of CD8+ T cells in alopecia areata. It was cDNA, reverse transcribed from extracted RNA, that served as the sequencing template. Clones were sequenced by immunoSEQ multiplex PCR, and TCRdb holds only the in-frame ones, with some missing. The sample contains 200,000 to 300,000 clones, none of them singletons. CD4, CD8alpha, NKG2D, NKG2ACE and other markers guided sorting of pooled cutaneous lymph node cells. The sample comprised CD4+ T cells sorted from a lymph node. The source is a C3H/HeJ mouse with alopecia areata. The strain is characterized by the MHC haplotype H2-k.

Only a few counts were recorded for this clone. Here the gene names and germline are mouse. From the germline J gene comes the end of the CDR3, since the read stops 4 residues before it. The rearrangement uses TRBV31 and TRBJ2-5; 7 bases agree with TRBD1. The CDR3 is 15 residues long. With 0 bases clipped from V and 2 bases from J, the junction kept 5 bases outside the gene matches. Per the germline V gene, CDR1 is GKSSPN and CDR2 is SITVG. The covered CDR3 bases are TGTGCCTGGAGTCTAGACAGGGTTACCCAAGAC. Translating gives CAWSLDRVTQD. The full CDR3 protein reads CAWSLDRVTQDTQYF.

Remarks on this clone: Mouse germline and gene names are used. The read gets to within 4 residues of the CDR3 end, and the germline J gene fills in the rest. This rearrangement joins TRBV1 to TRBJ2-2; TRBD2 aligns across 10 bases. This CDR3 comprises 16 residues. Trimming cost V 4 bases and J 1 base; bases outside gene matches: 3. The germline CDR1 and CDR2 sequences are NSQYPW and LRSPGD (reference sequence). Partial CDR3 DNA: TGCACCTGCAGTGGACTGGGGGGTCAAAACACCGGG. Translation gives CTCSGLGGQNTG. The entire CDR3 protein reads CTCSGLGGQNTGQLYF.

A remark on this clone: Gene names follow the mouse nomenclature. The sequenced fragment ends 4 residues before the CDR3 boundary, so the rest is inferred from the germline J gene. This chain connects TRBV1 to TRBJ2-1, with D perhaps TRBD2 (6 bases). The CDR3 loop spans 15 amino acids. From germline, CDR1 is NSQYPW and CDR2 LRSPGD (reference sequence). Trimming stripped 0 bases from V and 4 bases from J, with 10 bases between. The CDR3 bases that were read are TGCACCTGCAGTGCAGATAAAACTGGGTATGCT. Encoded protein: CTCSADKTGYA. The CDR3 in full is CTCSADKTGYAEQFF.

With regard to this clone: Genes and germline come from the mouse. The read stops 4 residues short of the end of the CDR3; the missing end is completed from the germline J gene. The chain combines TRBV19 with TRBJ1-1; tentatively, D is TRBD1 (5 bases). V was cut by 1 base and J by 0 bases, with 10 bases left in between. The CDR3 is 15 residues long. CDR1 is FNHDT, CDR2 SITEND, per germline (reference sequence). CDR3 DNA (partial): TGTGCCAGCAGTATAACTGGGGGTGCAAACACA. Residues: CASSITGGANT. Given in full, the CDR3 is CASSITGGANTEVFF.

Concerning this clone: Any gene name here is a mouse gene name. The CDR3 goes on 4 residues after the read ends, and that part is filled in from the germline J gene. The same CDR3 can be traced to other DNA sequences in this sample. The rearrangement links TRBV31 to TRBJ2-3; TRBD1 is a possible D gene (5 bases). V lost 0 bases and J lost 0, with 7 bases in between. CDR3 length: 14 residues. Germline V gene sequence: CDR1 GKSSPN, CDR2 SITVG. CDR3 DNA (partial): TGTGCCTGGAGTCTAAAGGGGAGTGCAGAA. Translating gives CAWSLKGSAE. The whole CDR3 reads CAWSLKGSAETLYF.

Of note for this clone: These gene names are mouse names. The read terminates 4 residues before the CDR3 end, so the remaining end is supplied by the germline J gene. The gene calls are TRBV19 and TRBJ2-3; 7 bases map to TRBD1. Germline V lookup: CDR1 FNHDT, CDR2 SITEND (reference sequence). The CDR3 loop spans 15 amino acids. The CDR3 reads CASSPTGEGKETLYF. Partial CDR3 DNA: TGTGCCAGCAGCCCCACAGGGGAGGGAAAAGAA.

This clone has ten or more counts. The gene names given are mouse names. With the read ending 4 residues before the CDR3 end, the germline J gene is used to fill in that end. Other DNA sequences in this sample translate to the same CDR3. V gene TRBV13-1 combines with J gene TRBJ2-3; 7 bases align to TRBD1. The CDR3 has 15 amino acids. The J segment lost 1 base and the V segment lost 0 bases, leaving 2 bases of the junction unmatched. Germline V lookup: CDR1 NSHNY, CDR2 SYGAGN. This CDR3 reads CASSDDRGGAETLYF. The covered CDR3 bases are TGTGCCAGCAGTGATGACAGGGGAGGTGCAGAA.

Comments on this clone: All gene names here are mouse names. From the germline J gene comes the end of the CDR3, since the read stops 4 residues before it. Other DNA sequences in this sample translate to the same CDR3. The chain employs TRBV19 and TRBJ2-7, with 7 bases matching TRBD1. Looked up from germline, CDR1 is FNHDT and CDR2 is SITEND (reference sequence). The CDR3 contains 12 residues. CDR3 bases read: TGTGCCAGCAGTATGGGGACAGAT. Its protein is CASSMGTD. The full CDR3 reads CASSMGTDEQYF.

Points on this clone: Germline and genes: mouse. The CDR3 extends 4 residues past the end of the read, so its final part is completed from the germline J gene. This sequence joins TRBV19 and TRBJ2-1, with TRBD2 identical over 13 bases. Germline CDR1 reads FNHDT; CDR2 reads SITEND (reference sequence). The CDR3 consists of 16 residues. The V segment lost 1 base and the J segment 6 bases; nucleotides outside the gene matches: 4. The CDR3 reads CASSIRTGGALAEQFF. The CDR3 DNA, read in part, is TGTGCCAGCAGTATAAGGACTGGGGGGGCGCTTGCT.

The sample holds a few counts of this clone. Mouse germline and gene names are used. The read gets to within 4 residues of the CDR3 end, and the germline J gene fills in the rest. The chain uses TRBV13-1 and TRBJ2-5; D not resolved. Per the germline V gene, CDR1 is NSHNY and CDR2 is SYGAGN. The ends were cut back, 1 base at V and 3 bases at J, with 6 bases in the middle. CDR3 length equals 13 residues. The CDR3 sequence: CASSDYTQDTQYF. CDR3 DNA (partial): TGTGCCAGCAGTGATTACACACAAGAC.

This clone was detected a few times. Genes and germline come from the mouse. The read finishes 4 residues shy of the CDR3 end, and the germline J gene is used to complete it. This chain uses TRBV13-2 with TRBJ1-2; D is perhaps TRBD1 (6 bases). Germline assignment: CDR1 NNHNN and CDR2 SYGAGS (reference sequence). Trimming left V 2 bases short and J 4 bases short, with 12 bases between. The CDR3 runs to 14 residues. The DNA read from the CDR3 is TGTGCCAGCGGTGAAGGGGGGGGGCCCTCC. Protein: CASGEGGGPS. The full-length CDR3 reads as CASGEGGGPSDYTF.

Turning to this clone: Mouse germline and gene names are used. The CDR3 end is not reached by the read, which stops 4 residues before it; the germline J gene fills it in. The chain couples TRBV19 to TRBJ2-3; perhaps TRBD1 as D (5 bases). The CDR3 spans 15 residues. The germline CDR1 and CDR2 sequences are FNHDT and SITEND (reference sequence). V was shortened by 2 bases and J by 0 bases, with 10 bases between the two germline ends. Incomplete CDR3 DNA: TGTGCCAGCAGTATCAGGGTACGGAGTGCAGAA. Its translation is CASSIRVRSAE. The whole CDR3 reads CASSIRVRSAETLYF. The complete variable domain, with remaining parts taken from reference TRBV19 and TRBJ2-3, reads GGIITQTPKFLIGQEGQKLTLKCQQNFNHDTMYWYRQDSGKGLRLIYYSITENDLQKGDLSEGYDASREKKSSFSLTVTSAQKNEMAVFLCASSIRVRSAETLYFGSGTRLTVL.

Ten or more counts support this clone. The gene names given are mouse names. The read falls 4 residues short of the CDR3 end, and the missing part is taken from the germline J gene. The same CDR3 is also encoded by other DNA sequences in this sample. This chain links TRBV17 with TRBJ2-7; 9 nucleotides align to TRBD2. CDR1 is MNHDT, CDR2 YYDKIL, per germline. This CDR3 contains 12 residues. The ends lost 6 bases at V and 3 bases at J; junction bases unmatched: 0. CDR3 protein: CASRTGGYEQYF. The sequenced CDR3 bases are TGTGCTAGCAGGACTGGGGGCTAT.

This clone was seen more than once but under ten times. Each gene name is a mouse one. The read comes to an end 4 residues before the CDR3 does, leaving the germline J gene to fill in the end. The rearrangement joins TRBV14 to TRBJ2-7; 9 bases agree with TRBD2. Germline CDR1 is SGHDT and CDR2 is FRDEAV. This CDR3 contains 13 residues. With 4 bases clipped from V and 3 bases from J, the junction kept 2 bases outside the gene matches. The sequenced part of the CDR3 DNA is TGTGCCAGCAGTCGGACTGGGGACTAT. Residues: CASSRTGDY. The whole CDR3 protein reads CASSRTGDYEQYF.

This clone has just a few counts. Gene labels here are mouse ones. The observed sequence ends 4 residues before the CDR3 terminus, with the missing tail filled in from the germline J gene. This chain joins TRBV19 and TRBJ2-3, with 8 bases identical to TRBD2. This CDR3 region has 15 residues. V shed 4 bases, J shed 1 base, and the junction held 5 bases outside the gene matches. The germline CDR1 and CDR2 sequences are FNHDT and SITEND (reference sequence). Incomplete CDR3 DNA: TGTGCCAGCAGTCGTCCTGGGGGGCGTGCAGAA. It yields the protein CASSRPGGRAE. The complete CDR3 protein is CASSRPGGRAETLYF.

This clone was observed a handful of times. Gene names follow the mouse nomenclature. The CDR3 is cut off 4 residues early in the read; its end comes from the germline J gene. The rearrangement uses TRBV5 and TRBJ2-2; D perhaps matches TRBD1 (5 bases). Germline V CDR1 and CDR2: LGHNA, YNLKQL (reference sequence). The CDR3 extends over 16 amino acids. Trimming pared 0 bases from V and 4 bases from J, leaving 12 bases between. The sequenced CDR3 bases are TGTGCCAGCAGCCAAGATAAGCAGGGCGGCACCGGG. This encodes CASSQDKQGGTG. The whole CDR3 region reads CASSQDKQGGTGQLYF.

A word on this clone: The listed genes are named as in mouse. The read halts 4 residues ahead of the CDR3 end, with the missing end drawn from the germline J gene. The V call is TRBV13-1, the J call TRBJ2-2; 7 nucleotides match TRBD1. The length of the CDR3 is 14 residues. After removal of 5 bases from V and 2 bases from J, the junction contained 3 bases not matched to a gene. From germline, CDR1 is NSHNY and CDR2 SYGAGN. CDR3 region: CASSLGQNTGQLYF. The sequenced part of the CDR3 DNA is TGTGCCAGCAGCCTGGGACAGAACACCGGG.

This clone showed up just a few times. The genes are named according to mouse. With the read ending 4 residues before the CDR3 end, the germline J gene is used to fill in that end. The J gene is TRBJ2-1, the V gene TRBV5, with 8 bases fitting TRBD1. This CDR3 contains 13 residues. The V gene's germline CDR1 is LGHNA and CDR2 YNLKQL (reference sequence). CDR3 sequence: CASSLTGEAEQFF. The covered CDR3 bases are TGTGCCAGCAGCCTGACAGGGGAGGCT.